This T cell receptor beta chain appears in the sequencing data of a study of blood T cell repertoires in COVID-19. Study-wide background: There were acute and convalescent COVID-19 samples, and they came from the United States, Italy and Spain.

In the original analysis: Estimation of nucleated cell counts relied on the amplification of reference gene primers. The assay was immunoSEQ multiplex PCR, and TCRdb's table has in-frame clones only and misses some. V and J calls and clone size come straight from that table; D and trimming were deduced from the DNA. The data hold around 140,000 clones, with around 86% observed a single time. Sample: peripheral blood. This receptor was taken from a man in his fifties with active COVID-19.

The CDR3 DNA reads TGTGCCAGCAGCCCCAGGACAGGGTCCTATGGCTACACCTTC. Translated: CASSPRTGSYGYTF. The V call is TRBV2, the J call TRBJ1-2, with TRBD1 matching over 8 bases. The CDR3 contains 14 residues. J was trimmed by 4 bases and V by 6 bases; bases with no gene match: 7. The germline V gene has CDR1 SNHLY and CDR2 FYNNEI.